This T cell receptor (beta chain) came from a study of cytomegalovirus exposure and HLA in healthy donors (dated by TCRdb to the late 2010s). Looking at the study overall: An earlier analysis of roughly 500 of the donors reported 276 Gb of sequence data and roughly 120 million unique TCR beta sequences obtained from roughly 170 million T cells. An early release that covered about 600 HLA-typed donors contained approximately 300 gigabases of sequencing data and tens of millions of unique TCR sequences. Of the 398 genotyped donors, approximately 83% fell in the genetic ancestry cluster associated with self-reported Caucasian donors. The study aimed to test whether signatures of past pathogen exposure could be identified by cataloging public T cell receptors. The study used immunosequencing to profile the T cell repertoires of more than 650 subjects and linked those repertoires to cytomegalovirus serostatus. In addition to the first cohort of 666 subjects, a separate validation cohort of 130 or so different subjects was used. To predict cytomegalovirus infection status, the study brought together high-throughput TCR immunosequencing, statistical association of individual TCRs with disease status, and machine learning. A later analysis re-examined previously published TCR beta repertoires from more than 550 donors and added high-resolution HLA genotyping to investigate patterns of TCR occurrence. Rather than drawing on any new phenotypic data, the later analysis identified candidate immune exposures from TCR beta sequences and the way those sequences occurred across donors. In an earlier analysis of 587 of the donors, high-throughput TCR beta sequencing was used to judge whether each TCR beta V gene segment behaved as functional or pseudogenic. Donor age, sex, ethnicity and CMV serostatus were collected together with the repertoire data. In a later genetic analysis, genome-wide SNP genotypes for about three fifths of the 666 donors were used, and that subset was treated as a discovery cohort. Every repertoire in the discovery cohort had been generated on one and the same sequencing platform. HLA typing included class I and class II loci at four-digit resolution. Typing coverage differed by locus: A, B, C, DRB1 and DQB1 were typed in about 629-630 donors, DQA1 in roughly 500, DPA1 in 600 to 610, and DPB1 in about 450. Roughly 5 DR-DQ haplotypes were handled as single units for association and clustering because linkage in the cohort was strong. On average, roughly 200,000 unique TCR beta nucleotide sequences were sequenced per donor among a few hundred genotyped donors of the cohort, with 15% to 20% of those sequences being non-productive. Results the study describes overall, beyond this receptor: In vitro tests confirmed that a few of the cytomegalovirus-associated TCR beta chains recognize cytomegalovirus antigens. Across donors, most TCR sequences were observed very rarely, whereas some public TCRs were present in many individuals. The classifier was reported to diagnose cytomegalovirus status with high specificity and sensitivity in both the original and validation cohorts. The study gave a list of around 170 TCR beta chains associated with cytomegalovirus. Linkage disequilibrium might explain the correlated functional status among segregating V segments, but an unknown experimental factor could not be excluded. A further reported finding was that TCR beta sequences accurately predicted the HLA-A and HLA-B alleles for most subjects in the first cohort. HLA typing was unavailable for some donors at each locus, so association tests used only the typed subset. In a later genetic analysis, a missense DCLRE1C variant was associated with V-gene and J-gene trimming of TCR beta chains, and the association was replicated in an independent cohort. A later analysis reported that several top co-occurrence clusters appeared linked to parvovirus B19, influenza, CMV and Epstein-Barr virus. A later analysis found that TCR association rates varied across HLA loci, with DRB1 alleles showing the most associated TCRs and HLA-C alleles the fewest. The sequencing pipeline was judged likely to have produced a cluster of highly shared sequence variants as a technical artifact. In a later analysis, most CMV-associated TCR beta chains were found to appear HLA-restricted, with HLA associations seemingly driven largely by CMV exposure. Compared with the approximately 670-donor mean, donors in an Asian-associated ancestry cluster had fewer N-insertions in productive TCRs, according to a later genetic analysis. At a false discovery rate of 0.05, a later analysis linked some 17,000 TCR beta sequences to specific HLA alleles. A later analysis found that HLA-associated TCR beta chains were more clonally expanded and had lower generation probabilities than equally common non-associated chains. Because counts were too low, more than 15 rarely observed V segments, including chromosome 9 orphons, were excluded from the earlier analysis of several hundred of the donors. Because the 87-base-pair reads could not distinguish some IMGT-functional V segments, including TRBV6-2 and TRBV6-3, those segments were excluded. It was suggested by the authors that the approach could potentially be generalized to other disease states and immunological phenotypes. Roughly uniform sequencing depth across donors was assumed in presence/absence analyses, although this assumption may not hold. In an earlier analysis of 587 of the donors, most TCR beta V segments were observed in productive rearrangements about 87% or about 30% of the time, broadly matching IMGT annotations. Assigning TCR associations to individual alleles was difficult when HLA alleles, especially DR and DQ, strongly co-occurred. In this cohort, only TCR beta chains were sequenced, and detectable features were limited by the absence of alpha or paired-chain data. CMV serostatus was the only immune exposure information available for the cohort.

The cohort comprised fewer than 750 healthy bone marrow donors. All cohort members were sampled while nominally healthy, although unrecorded immune exposures were likely present. The donor was CMV seronegative and was included in the group of approximately 350 seronegative cohort members. A peripheral blood sample was provided by each donor, and peripheral blood mononuclear cells were used for TCR beta sequencing. Genomic DNA was extracted from the blood cell samples with the Qiagen DNeasy Blood Extraction Kit. V is pruned by 4 bases and J by 3 bases, leaving 5 bases of the junction without a gene match. From the cysteine up to the phenylalanine, the CDR3 has a length of 15 residues. Of all the DNA, just the CDR3 is kept, 45 bases in frame from base 1. CDR1 and CDR2 are read off the germline V gene as SQVTM and ANQGSEA. Of note for this clone: The target of this receptor is not known. No much larger clone is present one base from it, and per-base qualities are unavailable.

Library preparation employed the immunoSEQ multiplex PCR assay. For the multiplex PCR, a mixture combining 60 forward primers for TCR Vbeta segments and 13 reverse primers for TCR Jbeta segments was used. Amplification of the CDR3 region of rearranged TCR beta genes was performed with a multiplex PCR assay on genomic DNA. The Illumina HiSeq System was used to sequence the amplified TCR beta libraries as 87-base-pair reads. Concerning the study's data processing: A later analysis tallied around 80 million unique TCR beta chains across the 666 repertoires, and around 9.9 million of those chains were shared by two or more donors. Raw reads were error-corrected and collapsed into unique sequences with a nearest-neighbor algorithm that merged closely related sequences to remove PCR and sequencing errors. CDR3 sequences were aligned to IMGT reference sequences to assign V, D and J gene segments. For a sequence to be retained, a match of at least six nucleotides to both a V gene segment and a J gene segment was required. Rearrangements were called productive when the CDR3 lacked stop codons and stayed in frame with V and J; all others were non-productive. Following IMGT convention, CDR3 was defined as the stretch from the second conserved V-encoded cysteine up to the conserved J-encoded phenylalanine. The earlier analysis of fewer than 750 of the donors excluded sequences that lacked an unambiguous match to a single V gene segment. An earlier analysis of about 590 of the donors classified V segments as functional when productive rearrangements were above 56.7% and as segregating when the standard deviation between donors was above 5%. A statistical classification framework was developed to diagnose cytomegalovirus status using the catalog of TCR beta chain sequences. A later analysis assigned V and J genes by comparing TCR nucleotide sequences with IMGT/GENE-DB human TR gene sequences. A later analysis assigned CDR3 sequences and most-parsimonious VDJ recombination scenarios with the TCRdist pipeline. A later analysis defined each TCR beta chain by its CDR3 amino acid sequence plus V-gene family, and excluded reads lacking a unique V-gene family. As a way to deal with suspected cross-contamination and a sequencing artifact, a later analysis dropped 640 or so nucleotide sequences that were highly shared and had low generation probability. In a later analysis, a clonal expansion index for each public chain was calculated from normalized within-repertoire ranks of inferred template counts. A later analysis computed generation probabilities with a VDJ recombination model fitted to out-of-frame rearrangements, and checked the results against IGoR. In a later analysis, hypergeometric tests were used to score TCR-TCR, TCR-HLA and TCR-CMV co-occurrence, with a repertoire-size bias correction applied to TCR pairs. To estimate false discovery rates, a later analysis permuted the HLA or CMV assignments 20 times. A later analysis grouped co-occurring TCRs with DBSCAN, adding TCRdist sequence similarity when clustering within HLA-allele-positive subsets. Repertoires with fewer than 30,000 or more than 120,000 public chains, plus five repertoires with anomalous nucleotide sharing, were excluded from co-occurrence clustering. TCRdb provides this immuneACCESS table in a form limited to in-frame rearrangements. Some clones are lacking; in checked studies, under half of them reflect an unresolved V gene, and why the rest are absent is not known. The V and J calls and clone size were taken over from that table, and D and trimming were inferred from the DNA. Here the sample has roughly 110,000 clones; approximately 80% occur a single time. The ten most abundant clones make up less than 3% of the sample.

The V gene is TRBV29-1 and the J gene is TRBJ2-2; a stretch of 10 junction bases matches TRBD1. The clonotype comes from a female donor in good health and CMV-seronegative. Material for sequencing was PBMCs. The nucleotide sequence reads TGCAGCGTTGGCGGACAGGGGGGGGACACCGGGGAGCTGTTTTTT. It encodes CSVGGQGGDTGELFF.